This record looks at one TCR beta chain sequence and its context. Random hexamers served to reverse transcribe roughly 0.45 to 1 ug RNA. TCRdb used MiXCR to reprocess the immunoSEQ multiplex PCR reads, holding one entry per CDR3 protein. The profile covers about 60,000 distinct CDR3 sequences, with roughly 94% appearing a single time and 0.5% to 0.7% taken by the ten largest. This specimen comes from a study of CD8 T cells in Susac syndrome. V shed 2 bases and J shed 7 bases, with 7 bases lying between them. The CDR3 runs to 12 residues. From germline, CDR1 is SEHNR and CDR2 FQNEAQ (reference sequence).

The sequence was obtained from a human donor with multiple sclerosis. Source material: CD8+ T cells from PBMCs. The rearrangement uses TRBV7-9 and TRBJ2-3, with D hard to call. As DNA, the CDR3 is TGTGCCAGCAGCTTAAGGGATTATACGCAGTATTTT. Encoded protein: CASSLRDYTQYF.